Below are 10 T cell receptor beta chains sequenced from a single sample in a study of post-analysis software for immune sequencing data. Study observations and caveats: TRBV segments more frequent in patients than in controls numbered five and included TRBV5-6, TRBV5-1 and TRBV20-1.

These TCRs are of unknown antigen specificity. Libraries were made from TCR beta cDNA, and they carried unique molecular identifiers. A single record per CDR3 protein comes from TCRdb applying MiXCR to the PCR reads. This table holds approximately 730,000 distinct CDR3 sequences, about 27% found once. The sequencing sample was made of blood. The receptors originated from a girl aged 10 to 17 with multiple sclerosis.

This clonotype was seen a few times. The chain recombines TRBV7-2 with TRBJ2-1, with 7 bases identical to TRBD2. This CDR3 has 16 residues. The germline CDR1 and CDR2 sequences are SGHTA and FQGNSA. Germline trimming cut 1 base from V and 4 bases from J; bases unmatched to any gene: 7. Here the CDR3 DNA reads TGTGCCAGCAGCTTAGTAGTAGCGGGCGGGTACAATGAGCAGTTCTTC. It encodes CASSLVVAGGYNEQFF. Full variable domain (missing parts from reference TRBV7-2 and TRBJ2-1): GAGVSQSPSNKVTEKGKDVELRCDPISGHTALYWYRQSLGQGLEFLIYFQGNSAPDKSGLPSDRFSAERTGGSVSTLTIQRTQQEDSAVYLCASSLVVAGGYNEQFFGPGTRLTVL.

The V gene is TRBV28, the J gene TRBJ2-3; possible D gene TRBD2, 6 bases. Looked up from germline, CDR1 is MDHEN and CDR2 is SYDVKM. The CDR3 is 15 residues long. Deletions cut 6 bases from V and 4 bases from J, with 17 bases between. The DNA of the CDR3 is TGTGCCAGCAGACAAAGGGAGGACCGGGCAGATACGCAGTATTTT. It translates to CASRQREDRADTQYF.

This clonotype was counted between two and nine times. J is TRBJ2-1 and V is TRBV28, with no clear D. CDR1 and CDR2 (germline): MDHEN, SYDVKM. Trimming shortened V by 0 bases and J by 0 bases, and 9 bases separated the two germline ends. This CDR3 contains 16 residues. The CDR3 sequence is CASSLWKGSSYNEQFF. The CDR3 bases are TGTGCCAGCAGTTTATGGAAGGGAAGCTCCTACAATGAGCAGTTCTTC.

A remark on this clonotype: A junction boundary mismatches the germline segment, possibly from a read error. The rearrangement uses TRBV11-2 and TRBJ2-3, with D maybe TRBD2 (6 bases). The CDR3 loop spans 18 amino acids. From germline, CDR1 is SGHAT and CDR2 FQNNGV. CDR3 coding DNA: TGTGCCGGCAGCACCCGGGACTCCCAAGCCCGCAACACAGATACGCAGTATTTT. Translation: CAGSTRDSQARNTDTQYF.

This clonotype has only a few counts. The chain combines TRBV11-2 with TRBJ2-3; the match to TRBD2 covers 8 bases. Trimming cost V 5 bases and J 4 bases; bases outside gene matches: 14. The CDR3 is 17 amino acids. Germline V gene lookup returns CDR1 SGHAT and CDR2 FQNNGV. The CDR3 sequence: CASSPGGTAGSPDTQYF. CDR3 coding DNA: TGTGCCAGCAGCCCGGGGGGGACGGCAGGGTCCCCAGATACGCAGTATTTT.

The chain employs TRBV11-2 and TRBJ2-7; perhaps D is TRBD1 or TRBD2 (5 bases each). Trimming removed 5 bases at V and 0 bases at J, with 14 bases between. The germline V gene encodes CDR1 SGHAT and CDR2 FQNNGV. The CDR3 loop spans 15 amino acids. CDR3 residues: CASSPSEGISYEQYF. The CDR3 coding sequence is TGTGCCAGCAGCCCAAGCGAGGGGATCTCCTACGAGCAGTACTTC.

This clonotype has just a few counts. One end of the junction is discordant with germline, which a read error may explain. The gene calls are TRBV5-6 and TRBJ2-3; 11 bases line up with TRBD2. Germline V gene data show CDR1 as SGHDT and CDR2 as YYEEEE. The CDR3 contains 17 residues. CDR3 amino acids: CASSLRLAGGPRDAQYF. CDR3 DNA sequence: TGTGCCAGCAGCTTGCGCCTAGCGGGGGGACCCCGAGATGCGCAGTATTTT.

V gene TRBV29-1 combines with J gene TRBJ2-1; tentatively, D is TRBD1 or TRBD2 (6 bases each). Germline V gene data show CDR1 as SQVTM and CDR2 as ANQGSEA. The CDR3 consists of 12 residues. Trimming removed 5 bases at V and 7 bases at J, with 12 bases between. The CDR3 DNA is TGCAGCGTTTACGGGGGCTTGAATGAGCAGTTCTTC. It is translated as CSVYGGLNEQFF.

The chain joins TRBV7-9 to TRBJ1-2; 9 bases map to TRBD1. V lost 5 bases, J lost 7 bases, and 8 bases stayed unmatched. The CDR3 is 14 amino acids. Germline assignment: CDR1 SEHNR and CDR2 FQNEAQ (reference sequence). DNA for the CDR3: TGTGCCAGCAGCCTTTCCGGGACAGGGCTTGGCTACACCTTC. Its translation: CASSLSGTGLGYTF.

DNA of the CDR3: TGTGCCAGCAGCCAATATCCCACTGAAGCTTTCTTT. Its protein is CASSQYPTEAFF. V is TRBV16 and J is TRBJ1-1, with D uncertain. The V end was cut by 1 base, the J end by 4 bases, with 4 bases between. CDR1 and CDR2 from the germline V gene are KGHSY and FQNENV. The length of the CDR3 is 12 residues.